A single sample is the source of the 10 T cell receptor beta chains below, sequenced in a study of long-term antiretroviral therapy in people with HIV (dated 2022 in TCRdb). The immunoSEQ hsTCRB v3.0 assay was used at survey level resolution for TRB variable region sequencing. TCRdb took over this immuneACCESS table, retaining in-frame rearrangements with V and J assigned. Such tables are incomplete; in checked studies, under half of the missing clones stem from an unresolved V gene, and the remainder is unexplained. In all, the sample holds 30,000 to 35,000 clones, and approximately 74% of those were seen once. Around 3.6% of the sample goes to the ten largest clones. The source material was unsorted PBMCs, sampled 3 years after starting antiretroviral therapy. These receptors were obtained from a man in his fifties or sixties with HIV.

This chain links TRBV6-5 with TRBJ1-2; D remains ambiguous. The CDR3 length is 16 residues. V was pared by 0 bases and J by 3 bases, with 14 bases between. In germline, CDR1 is MNHEY, CDR2 SVGAGI. The CDR3 region has the DNA TGTGCCAGCAGTTACTCGATAGAAGGCTTACACTATGGCTACACCTTC. This encodes CASSYSIEGLHYGYTF.

The chain joins TRBV28 to TRBJ1-2, with D unresolved. Germline V lookup: CDR1 MDHEN, CDR2 SYDVKM. The CDR3 totals 12 residues. V dropped 5 bases and J dropped 0 bases, with 4 bases sitting between them. The CDR3 is CASSITNYGYTF. CDR3 in DNA: TGTGCCAGCAGTATAACTAACTATGGCTACACCTTC.

The count of this clone is one. The chain uses TRBV5-5 and TRBJ2-3; D gene uncertain. The V end lost 0 bases, the J end lost 2 bases, and 7 bases lay between the germline ends. Germline loops: CDR1 SGHKS, CDR2 YYEKEE (reference sequence). This CDR3 is 14 amino acids long. This CDR3 reads CASSLGQDTDTQYF. CDR3 bases: TGTGCCAGCAGCTTGGGTCAGGACACAGATACGCAGTATTTT.

The V call is TRBV4-2, the J call TRBJ2-7; perhaps TRBD2 as D (5 bases). The CDR3 totals 12 residues. Germline V gene data show CDR1 as LGHNA and CDR2 as YNFKEQ. V was clipped by 5 bases and J by 7 bases, with 12 bases between them. CDR3 residues: CASSDSRREQYF. CDR3 coding DNA: TGTGCCAGCAGCGACTCTAGGAGGGAGCAGTACTTC.

A single count supports this clone. The chain recombines TRBV28 with TRBJ1-4; D may be TRBD1 (6 bases). In germline, CDR1 is MDHEN, CDR2 SYDVKM. This CDR3 has 15 amino acids. V was pared by 3 bases and J by 5 bases, with 13 bases between. CDR3 sequence: CASSFLPGQNEKLFF. The CDR3 nucleotides are TGTGCCAGCAGTTTCCTACCTGGACAGAATGAAAAACTGTTTTTT.

The chain recombines TRBV2 with TRBJ1-2, with D tentatively TRBD1 (6 bases). The CDR3 runs 13 residues. V lost 6 bases to trimming and J lost 1 base, with 9 bases between them. Germline values: CDR1 SNHLY, CDR2 FYNNEI. The CDR3 loop is CASSRDINYGYTF. As DNA, the CDR3 is TGTGCCAGCAGCCGGGACATTAACTATGGCTACACCTTC. Full variable domain (outside the CDR3, taken from reference TRBV2 and TRBJ1-2): EPEVTQTPSHQVTQMGQEVILRCVPISNHLYFYWYRQILGQKVEFLVSFYNNEISEKSEIFDDQFSVERPDGSNFTLKIRSTKLEDSAMYFCASSRDINYGYTFGSGTRLTVV.

The chain combines TRBV7-9 with TRBJ2-3; 8 bases match TRBD2. Unmatched junction bases numbered 6, after V lost 5 bases and J lost 2 bases. The CDR3 totals 15 residues. CDR1 is SEHNR, CDR2 FQNEAQ, per germline (reference sequence). CDR3 DNA sequence: TGTGCCAGCAGCCAAGCGGGAGCCCTCACAGATACGCAGTATTTT. Translation gives CASSQAGALTDTQYF.

The gene calls are TRBV11-2 and TRBJ2-3; TRBD2 matches 7 bases. From germline, CDR1 is SGHAT and CDR2 FQNNGV. The CDR3 has 14 residues. Losses at the gene ends were 2 bases for V and 5 bases for J; bases not matched to a gene: 4. The CDR3 reads CASSLQRGLDTQYF. CDR3 DNA sequence: TGTGCCAGCAGCTTACAGCGGGGTTTAGATACGCAGTATTTT.

The CDR3 protein is CASKPGQGASNEQFF. The CDR3 DNA sequence: TGTGCCAGCAAACCGGGACAGGGGGCCTCCAATGAGCAGTTCTTC. The V and J genes are TRBV5-4 and TRBJ2-1; 12 nucleotides line up with TRBD1. The CDR3 length is 15 residues. Germline values: CDR1 SGHNT, CDR2 YYREEE (reference sequence). V dropped 6 bases and J dropped 6; count of bases not matched to a gene: 7.

This sequence joins TRBV9 and TRBJ1-3; D is possibly TRBD1 (5 bases). The CDR3 runs to 14 residues. Germline CDR1 and CDR2: SGDLS and YYNGEE. V lost 0 bases to trimming and J lost 8 bases, with 12 bases between them. The CDR3 loop is CASSVESGQHTIYF. CDR3 bases: TGTGCCAGCAGCGTAGAGTCAGGGCAACACACCATATATTTT. Full variable domain (missing parts from reference TRBV9 and TRBJ1-3): DSGVTQTPKHLITATGQRVTLRCSPRSGDLSVYWYQQSLDQGLQFLIQYYNGEERAKGNILERFSAQQFPDLHSELNLSSLELGDSALYFCASSVESGQHTIYFGEGSWLTVV.